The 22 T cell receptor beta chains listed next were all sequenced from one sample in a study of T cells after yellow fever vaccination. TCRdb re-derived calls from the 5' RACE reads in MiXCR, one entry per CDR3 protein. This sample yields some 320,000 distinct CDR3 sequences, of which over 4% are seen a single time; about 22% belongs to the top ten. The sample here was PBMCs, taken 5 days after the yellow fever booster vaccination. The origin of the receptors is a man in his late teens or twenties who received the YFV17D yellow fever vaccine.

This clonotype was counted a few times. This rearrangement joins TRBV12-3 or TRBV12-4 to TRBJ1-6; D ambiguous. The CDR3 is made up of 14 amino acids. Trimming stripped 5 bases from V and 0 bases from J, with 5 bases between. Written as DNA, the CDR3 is TGTGCCAGCAGTACAAGCTCCTATAATTCACCCCTCCACTTT. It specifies CASSTSSYNSPLHF.

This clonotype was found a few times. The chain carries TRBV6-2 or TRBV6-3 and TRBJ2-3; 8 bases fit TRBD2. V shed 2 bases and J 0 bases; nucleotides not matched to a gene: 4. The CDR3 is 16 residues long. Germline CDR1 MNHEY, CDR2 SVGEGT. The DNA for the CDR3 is TGTGCCAGCAGTTACGGTAGCGGGGCTAGCACAGATACGCAGTATTTT. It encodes CASSYGSGASTDTQYF.

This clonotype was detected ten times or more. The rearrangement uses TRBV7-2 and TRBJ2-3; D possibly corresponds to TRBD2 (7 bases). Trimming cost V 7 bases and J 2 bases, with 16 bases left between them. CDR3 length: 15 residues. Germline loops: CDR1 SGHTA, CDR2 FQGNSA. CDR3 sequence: CASNPRGGNTDTQYF. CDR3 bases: TGTGCCAGCAACCCGAGGGGGGGAAACACAGATACGCAGTATTTT.

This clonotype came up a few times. CDR3 DNA: TGTGCCAGCAGCGCACGCCCACAGGGGCGAGACTCTGGAAACACCATATATTTT. Protein: CASSARPQGRDSGNTIYF. This sequence joins TRBV7-6 and TRBJ1-3; the match to TRBD1 covers 7 bases. Germline V gives CDR1 SGHVS, CDR2 FNYEAQ. The CDR3 is 18 residues long. V shed 5 bases and J 0 bases; nucleotides not matched to a gene: 13.

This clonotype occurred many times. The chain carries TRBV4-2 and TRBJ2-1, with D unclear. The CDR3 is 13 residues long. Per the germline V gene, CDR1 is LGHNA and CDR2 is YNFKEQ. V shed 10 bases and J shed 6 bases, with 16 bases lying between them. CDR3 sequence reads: CATSLGSGNEQFF. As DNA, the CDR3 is TGTGCCACCTCTCTGGGTTCTGGCAATGAGCAGTTCTTC.

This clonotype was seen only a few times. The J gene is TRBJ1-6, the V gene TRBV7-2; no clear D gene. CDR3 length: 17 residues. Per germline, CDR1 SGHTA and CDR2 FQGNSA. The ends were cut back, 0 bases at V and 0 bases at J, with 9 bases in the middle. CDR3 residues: CASSLALSSSYNSPLHF. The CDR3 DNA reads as TGTGCCAGCAGCTTAGCGCTGTCGAGCTCCTATAATTCACCCCTCCACTTT.

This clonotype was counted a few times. The CDR3 region is CASSPSTERGEQFF. The CDR3 bases are TGTGCCAGCAGTCCCTCGACTGAAAGAGGTGAGCAGTTCTTC. The V and J genes are TRBV27 and TRBJ2-1, with D hard to call. V lost 5 bases to trimming and J lost 9 bases, with 17 bases between them. The germline gives CDR1 MNHEY, CDR2 SMNVEV (reference sequence). The CDR3 has 14 amino acids.

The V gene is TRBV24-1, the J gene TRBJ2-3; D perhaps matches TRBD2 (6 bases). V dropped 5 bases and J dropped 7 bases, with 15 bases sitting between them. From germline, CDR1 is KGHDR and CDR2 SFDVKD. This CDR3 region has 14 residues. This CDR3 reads CATSAEGTKNTQYF. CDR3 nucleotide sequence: TGTGCCACCAGTGCGGAGGGAACCAAAAATACGCAGTATTTT.

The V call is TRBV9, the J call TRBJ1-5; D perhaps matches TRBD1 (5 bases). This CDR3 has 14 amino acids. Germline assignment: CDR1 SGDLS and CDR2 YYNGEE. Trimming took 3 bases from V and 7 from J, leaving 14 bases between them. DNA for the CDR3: TGTGCCAGCAGCGAGAGGGGTGATCGGCAGCCCCAGCATTTT. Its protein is CASSERGDRQPQHF.

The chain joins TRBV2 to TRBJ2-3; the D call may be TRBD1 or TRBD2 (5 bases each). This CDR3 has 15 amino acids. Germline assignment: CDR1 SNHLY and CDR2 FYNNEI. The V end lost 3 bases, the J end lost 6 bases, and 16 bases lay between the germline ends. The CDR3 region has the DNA TGTGCCAGCAGTGACTCCCCAACCGAGGGGGATACGCAGTATTTT. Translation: CASSDSPTEGDTQYF.

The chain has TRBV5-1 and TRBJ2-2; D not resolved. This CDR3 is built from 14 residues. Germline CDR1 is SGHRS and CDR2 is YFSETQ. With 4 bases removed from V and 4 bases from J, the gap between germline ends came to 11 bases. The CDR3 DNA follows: TGCGCCAGCAGCGGGCAGTCGCCCACCGGGGAGCTGTTTTTT. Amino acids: CASSGQSPTGELFF.

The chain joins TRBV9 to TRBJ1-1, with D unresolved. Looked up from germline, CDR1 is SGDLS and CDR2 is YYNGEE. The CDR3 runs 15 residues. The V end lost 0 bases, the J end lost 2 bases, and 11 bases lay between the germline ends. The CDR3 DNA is TGTGCCAGCAGCGTAGGGTCGGCGGGAAACACTGAAGCTTTCTTT. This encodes CASSVGSAGNTEAFF. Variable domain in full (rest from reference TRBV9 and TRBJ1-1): DSGVTQTPKHLITATGQRVTLRCSPRSGDLSVYWYQQSLDQGLQFLIQYYNGEERAKGNILERFSAQQFPDLHSELNLSSLELGDSALYFCASSVGSAGNTEAFFGQGTRLTVV.

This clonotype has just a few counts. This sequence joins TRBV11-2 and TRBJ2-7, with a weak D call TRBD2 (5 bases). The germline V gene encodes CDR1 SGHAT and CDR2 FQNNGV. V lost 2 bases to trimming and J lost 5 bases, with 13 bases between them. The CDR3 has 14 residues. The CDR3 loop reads CASSLNEGQDEQYF. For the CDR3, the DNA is TGTGCCAGCAGCTTAAACGAGGGTCAGGACGAGCAGTACTTC.

The CDR3 is CASNGQGVVAGANVLTF. CDR3 coding DNA: TGTGCCAGCAACGGACAGGGGGTGGTAGCTGGGGCCAACGTCCTGACTTTC. The chain combines TRBV5-5 with TRBJ2-6, with TRBD1 matching over 10 bases. CDR3 length: 17 amino acids. Germline lookup yields CDR1 SGHKS and CDR2 YYEKEE (reference sequence). Unmatched junction bases numbered 8, after V lost 6 bases and J lost 2 bases.

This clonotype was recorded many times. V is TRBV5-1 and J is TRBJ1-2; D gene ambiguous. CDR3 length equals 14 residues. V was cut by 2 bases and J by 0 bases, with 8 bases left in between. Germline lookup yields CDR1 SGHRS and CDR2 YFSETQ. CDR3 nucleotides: TGCGCCAGCAGCTTCGAGGCCACTAACTATGGCTACACCTTC. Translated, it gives CASSFEATNYGYTF.

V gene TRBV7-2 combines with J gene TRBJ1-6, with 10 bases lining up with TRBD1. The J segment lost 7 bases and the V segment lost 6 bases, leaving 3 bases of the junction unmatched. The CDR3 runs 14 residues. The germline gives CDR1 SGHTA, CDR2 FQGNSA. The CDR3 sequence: CASRRDRGNSPLHF. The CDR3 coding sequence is TGTGCCAGCAGGCGGGACAGGGGCAATTCACCCCTCCACTTT.

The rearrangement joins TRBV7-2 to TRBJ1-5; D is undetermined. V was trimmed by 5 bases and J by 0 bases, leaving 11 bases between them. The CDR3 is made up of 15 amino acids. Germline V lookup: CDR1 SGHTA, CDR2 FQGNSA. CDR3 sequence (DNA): TGTGCCAGCAGCCCGGGCCGCTATAGCAATCAGCCCCAGCATTTT. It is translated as CASSPGRYSNQPQHF. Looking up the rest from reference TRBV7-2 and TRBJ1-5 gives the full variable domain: GAGVSQSPSNKVTEKGKDVELRCDPISGHTALYWYRQSLGQGLEFLIYFQGNSAPDKSGLPSDRFSAERTGGSVSTLTIQRTQQEDSAVYLCASSPGRYSNQPQHFGDGTRLSIL.

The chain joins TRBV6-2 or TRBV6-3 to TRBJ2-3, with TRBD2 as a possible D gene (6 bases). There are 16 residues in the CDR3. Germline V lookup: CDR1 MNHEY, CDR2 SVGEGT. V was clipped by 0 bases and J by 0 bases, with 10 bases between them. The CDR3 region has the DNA TGTGCCAGCAGTTACTCTCACCGGGAGAGCACAGATACGCAGTATTTT. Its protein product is CASSYSHRESTDTQYF.

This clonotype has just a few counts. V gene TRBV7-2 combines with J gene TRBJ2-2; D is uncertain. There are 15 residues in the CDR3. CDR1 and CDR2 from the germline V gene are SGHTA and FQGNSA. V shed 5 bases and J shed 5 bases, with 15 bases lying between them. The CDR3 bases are TGTGCCAGCAGCCAAGGGCCGGCCGGGACCGGGGAGCTGTTTTTT. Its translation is CASSQGPAGTGELFF.

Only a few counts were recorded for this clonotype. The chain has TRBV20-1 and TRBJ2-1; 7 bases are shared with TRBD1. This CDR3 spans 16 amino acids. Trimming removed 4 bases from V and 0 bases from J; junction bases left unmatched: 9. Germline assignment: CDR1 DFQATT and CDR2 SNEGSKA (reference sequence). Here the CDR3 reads CSANTVQGSSYNEQFF. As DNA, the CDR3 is TGCAGTGCTAACACCGTACAGGGGAGCTCCTACAATGAGCAGTTCTTC.

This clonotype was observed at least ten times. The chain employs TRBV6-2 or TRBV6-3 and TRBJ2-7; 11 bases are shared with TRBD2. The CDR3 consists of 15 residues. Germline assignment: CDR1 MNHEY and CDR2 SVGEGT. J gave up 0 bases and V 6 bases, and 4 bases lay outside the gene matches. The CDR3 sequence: CASSSSGGNSYEQYV. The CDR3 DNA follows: TGTGCCAGCAGCTCTAGCGGGGGGAACTCCTACGAGCAGTACGTC.

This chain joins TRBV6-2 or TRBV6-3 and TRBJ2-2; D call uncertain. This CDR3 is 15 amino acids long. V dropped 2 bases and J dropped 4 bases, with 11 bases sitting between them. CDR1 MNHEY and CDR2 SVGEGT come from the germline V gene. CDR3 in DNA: TGTGCCAGCAGTTACCTTGGCAGACCCACCGGGGAGCTGTTTTTT. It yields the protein CASSYLGRPTGELFF.